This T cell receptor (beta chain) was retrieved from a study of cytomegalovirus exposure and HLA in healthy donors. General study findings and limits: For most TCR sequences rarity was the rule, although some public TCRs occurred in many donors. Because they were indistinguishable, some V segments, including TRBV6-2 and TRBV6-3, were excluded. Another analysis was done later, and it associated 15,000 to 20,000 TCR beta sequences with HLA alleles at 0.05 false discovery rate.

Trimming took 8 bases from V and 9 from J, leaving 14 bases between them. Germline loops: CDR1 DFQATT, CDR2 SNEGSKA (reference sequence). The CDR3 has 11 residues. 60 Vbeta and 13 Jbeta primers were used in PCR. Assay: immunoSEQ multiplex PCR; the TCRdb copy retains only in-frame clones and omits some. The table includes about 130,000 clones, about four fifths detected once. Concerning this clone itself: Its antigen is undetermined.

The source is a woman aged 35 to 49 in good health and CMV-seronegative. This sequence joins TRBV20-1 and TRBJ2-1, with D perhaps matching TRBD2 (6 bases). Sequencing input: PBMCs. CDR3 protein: CSFPRGGEQFF. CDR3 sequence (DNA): TGCAGTTTTCCGCGGGGAGGTGAGCAGTTCTTC.